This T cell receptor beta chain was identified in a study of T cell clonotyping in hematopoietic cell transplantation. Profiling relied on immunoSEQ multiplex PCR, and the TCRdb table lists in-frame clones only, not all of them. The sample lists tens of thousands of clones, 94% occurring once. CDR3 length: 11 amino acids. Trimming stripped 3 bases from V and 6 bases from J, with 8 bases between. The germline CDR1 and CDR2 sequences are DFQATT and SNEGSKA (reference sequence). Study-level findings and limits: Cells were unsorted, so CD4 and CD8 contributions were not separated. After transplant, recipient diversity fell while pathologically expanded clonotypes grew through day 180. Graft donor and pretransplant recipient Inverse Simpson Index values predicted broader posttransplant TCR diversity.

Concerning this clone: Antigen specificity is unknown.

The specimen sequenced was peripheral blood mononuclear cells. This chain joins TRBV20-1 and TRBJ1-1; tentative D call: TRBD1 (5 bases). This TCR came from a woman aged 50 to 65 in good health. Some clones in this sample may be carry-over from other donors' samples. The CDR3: CSARTVPEAFF. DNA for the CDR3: TGCAGTGCTAGGACAGTTCCTGAAGCTTTCTTT.